The rows below give T cell receptor beta chains drawn from one sample of a study of T-cell reconstitution after alpha-beta-depleted transplantation in children. TCRdb reprocessed the PCR reads via MiXCR and lists one record per CDR3 protein. The data contain fewer than 200,000 distinct CDR3 sequences, about 6.4% of them seen just once; the ten biggest clones take up 3% to 3.5%. The sample consisted of PBMCs from the stem cell graft donor, taken from the stem cell graft. These receptors all stem from a human donor who donated a stem cell graft to a child with Wiskott-Aldrich syndrome. Both conserved end residues are part of each CDR3. The D gene is left open where the match is weak. Expanded clones get a size class; other rows say once, few or many, or leave the size out.

TRBJ2-1,many,TRBD2,TRBV7-7,CASSLELGSGGGEQFF,TGTGCCAGCAGCTTAGAGTTGGGTAGCGGGGGCGGTGAGCAGTTCTTC
TRBJ2-1,many,.,TRBV29-1,CSVDRGVFDNEQFF,TGCAGCGTTGACAGGGGCGTGTTCGACAATGAGCAGTTCTTC
TRBJ1-5,many,.,TRBV20-1,CSARDSQGLQPQHF,TGCAGTGCTAGAGATAGCCAGGGACTCCAGCCCCAGCATTTT
TRBJ2-1,few,TRBD2,TRBV30,CAWSVTRGGRNEQFF,TGTGCCTGGAGTGTTACGCGGGGGGGAAGGAATGAGCAGTTCTTC
TRBJ2-1,many,.,TRBV18,CASSHSPGGNNEQFF,TGTGCCAGCTCTCACTCGCCCGGGGGTAACAATGAGCAGTTCTTC
TRBJ2-1,many,TRBD1,TRBV6-2/TRBV6-3,CASTDPGGRTYNEQFF,TGTGCCAGCACCGATCCAGGGGGAAGGACCTACAATGAGCAGTTCTTC
TRBJ2-7,many,TRBD2,TRBV2,CASSVSASGNLYEQYF,TGTGCCAGCAGTGTCTCGGCTAGCGGGAACCTCTACGAGCAGTACTTC
TRBJ2-7,.,TRBD1,TRBV11-1,CASSITDRGEFYEQYF,TGTGCCAGCAGCATAACGGACAGGGGGGAGTTCTACGAGCAGTACTTC
TRBJ2-3,.,TRBD2,TRBV30,CAWRVAGGVGTQYF,TGTGCCTGGAGGGTAGCGGGGGGGGTAGGGACGCAGTATTTT
TRBJ2-5,.,TRBD2,TRBV20-1,CSAREPRPGGALRQETQYF,TGCAGTGCTAGAGAACCTCGTCCCGGGGGGGCTCTTCGGCAAGAGACCCAGTACTTC
TRBJ2-7,.,.,TRBV4-2,CASSLQGEQYF,TGTGCCAGCAGCCTTCAGGGGGAGCAGTACTTC
TRBJ2-1,many,TRBD2,TRBV20-1,CSARVAGGPPAYNEQFF,TGCAGTGCTAGAGTAGCGGGGGGGCCTCCTGCCTACAATGAGCAGTTCTTC
TRBJ2-5,many,.,TRBV20-1,CSAPLQETQYF,TGCAGTGCTCCCCTCCAAGAGACCCAGTACTTC
TRBJ2-1,many,TRBD2,TRBV20-1,CSARDPAGGNYNEQFF,TGCAGTGCTAGAGATCCGGCGGGGGGGAACTACAATGAGCAGTTCTTC
TRBJ2-2,many,.,TRBV9,CASSEGGNTGELFF,TGTGCCAGCAGCGAGGGCGGGAACACCGGGGAGCTGTTTTTT
TRBJ2-7,few,TRBD1,TRBV11-2,CASSSTAGTVIF,TGTGCCAGCAGCTCAACCGCCGGGACAGTGATCTTC
TRBJ2-1,many,.,TRBV6-1,CASSDWVYNEQFF,TGTGCCAGCAGTGACTGGGTTTACAATGAGCAGTTCTTC
TRBJ1-1,many,.,TRBV12-3/TRBV12-4,CASRPTKPGNTEAFF,TGTGCCAGCAGGCCCACCAAACCGGGGAACACTGAAGCTTTCTTT
TRBJ2-1,many,.,TRBV7-9,CASSPKEGVSDDEQFF,TGTGCCAGCAGCCCCAAGGAGGGGGTTAGCGACGATGAGCAGTTCTTC
TRBJ1-1,few,.,TRBV5-1,CASSLHQGTEAFF,TGCGCCAGCAGCTTGCACCAGGGTACTGAAGCTTTCTTT
TRBJ2-3,.,TRBD1,TRBV14,CASSPDRGRGTDTQYF,TGTGCCAGCAGCCCGGACAGGGGTAGGGGCACAGATACGCAGTATTTT
TRBJ2-7,many,TRBD2,TRBV9,CASSITSGGYEQYF,TGTGCCAGCAGCATTACTAGCGGGGGGTACGAGCAGTACTTC
TRBJ2-2,many,.,TRBV24-1,CATSDAGSGELFF,TGTGCCACCAGTGACGCGGGATCCGGGGAGCTGTTTTTT
TRBJ2-7,.,.,TRBV2,CASKRVRDEHEQYF,TGTGCCAGCAAAAGGGTCAGGGATGAACACGAGCAGTACTTC
TRBJ2-1,.,.,TRBV30,CAWSVRGIHEQFF,TGTGCCTGGAGTGTAAGAGGGATCCATGAGCAGTTCTTC
TRBJ1-2,many,.,TRBV19,CASSIEWGTGYTF,TGTGCCAGTAGTATAGAGTGGGGCACGGGCTACACCTTC
TRBJ2-2,few,TRBD1,TRBV6-5,CASSSYPGQGSGELFF,TGTGCCAGCAGTTCGTACCCGGGACAGGGCTCCGGGGAGCTGTTTTTT
TRBJ2-7,many,TRBD2,TRBV12-3/TRBV12-4,CASSSQGLAGGYEQYF,TGTGCCAGCAGTTCACAGGGACTAGCGGGAGGGTACGAGCAGTACTTC
TRBJ2-1,many,.,TRBV7-9,CASTPHADTLLGFF,TGTGCCAGCACCCCCCATGCGGACACCCTACTAGGGTTCTTC
TRBJ1-2,many,.,TRBV20-1,CSALDRTYGYTF,TGCAGTGCCCTGGACAGAACCTATGGCTACACCTTC
TRBJ2-1,.,.,TRBV5-1,CASSFSSGWTNNEQFF,TGCGCCAGCAGCTTTAGTTCGGGGTGGACTAACAATGAGCAGTTCTTC
TRBJ1-3,many,.,TRBV12-3/TRBV12-4,CASSFQVSGNTIYF,TGTGCCAGCAGTTTCCAAGTCTCTGGAAACACCATATATTTT
TRBJ2-2,.,.,TRBV20-1,CSAILMGAHNTGELFF,TGCAGTGCTATCCTGATGGGGGCGCATAACACCGGGGAGCTGTTTTTT
TRBJ1-2,many,TRBD1,TRBV6-5,CASSPTGRHGYTF,TGTGCCAGCAGCCCGACAGGGCGGCATGGCTACACCTTC
TRBJ2-1,many,TRBD1,TRBV4-3,CASSQVDRGHLFF,TGCGCCAGCAGCCAGGTGGACAGGGGGCATTTGTTCTTC
TRBJ1-6,many,.,TRBV3-1,CASSQESTGTFNSPLHF,TGTGCCAGCAGCCAAGAATCGACAGGCACCTTCAATTCACCCCTCCACTTT
TRBJ2-1,many,.,TRBV20-1,CSAIIYSSLSYNEQFF,TGCAGTGCGATAATCTACTCCAGCCTCTCCTACAATGAGCAGTTCTTC
TRBJ2-1,many,TRBD2,TRBV6-5,CASSPGTSGGAGQFF,TGTGCCAGCAGTCCGGGGACTAGCGGGGGGGCCGGACAGTTCTTC
TRBJ2-1,.,.,TRBV4-1,CASSLVWGAHEQFF,TGCGCCAGCAGCCTTGTGTGGGGGGCCCATGAGCAGTTCTTC
TRBJ1-4,.,.,TRBV30,CAWSLGGNNEKLFF,TGTGCCTGGAGCCTCGGGGGGAATAATGAAAAACTGTTTTTT
TRBJ1-5,many,.,TRBV20-1,CSARGIGRNQPQHF,TGCAGTGCTAGGGGGATCGGGAGGAATCAGCCCCAGCATTTT
TRBJ2-2,.,.,TRBV20-1,CSAEDLTGELFF,TGCAGTGCGGAAGACCTAACCGGGGAGCTGTTTTTT
TRBJ2-2,.,.,TRBV3-1,CASSQGSTGELFF,TGTGCCAGCAGCCAAGGGTCAACCGGGGAGCTGTTTTTT
TRBJ2-4,many,.,TRBV20-1,CSANSNGDIQYF,TGCAGTGCAAATAGCAATGGTGACATTCAGTACTTC
TRBJ2-1,many,TRBD2,TRBV11-2,CASSQGLAGEFF,TGTGCCAGCAGCCAAGGACTAGCGGGGGAGTTCTTC
TRBJ1-5,many,.,TRBV24-1,CATSDPGANQPQHF,TGTGCCACCAGTGACCCTGGGGCAAATCAGCCCCAGCATTTT
TRBJ2-1,.,.,TRBV10-3,CAISAGVLYNEQFF,TGTGCCATCAGTGCCGGGGTCCTCTACAATGAGCAGTTCTTC
TRBJ1-2,many,.,TRBV5-6,CASSSYTQGRNGYTF,TGTGCCAGCAGCTCGTACACCCAGGGGAGGAATGGCTACACCTTC
TRBJ1-4,many,.,TRBV5-1,CASSLEGSEKLFF,TGCGCCAGCAGCTTGGAAGGCAGTGAAAAACTGTTTTTT
TRBJ2-1,many,.,TRBV24-1,CATSDKSRDSNEQFF,TGTGCCACCAGTGACAAGTCCCGCGATTCCAATGAGCAGTTCTTC
TRBJ2-7,many,TRBD1,TRBV6-1,CASSEGQTYEQYF,TGTGCCAGCAGTGAGGGACAGACCTACGAGCAGTACTTC
TRBJ2-7,many,.,TRBV6-5,CASSYGGEYEQYF,TGTGCCAGCAGTTACGGCGGAGAATACGAGCAGTACTTC
TRBJ1-1,many,.,TRBV19,CASSKFGTEAFF,TGTGCCAGTAGTAAATTCGGTACTGAAGCTTTCTTT
TRBJ2-1,many,TRBD2,TRBV24-1,CATSDPGTSGGRYNEQFF,TGTGCCACCAGTGATCCGGGGACTAGCGGGGGACGATACAATGAGCAGTTCTTC
TRBJ1-1,many,.,TRBV6-5,CASSYNRVTEAFF,TGTGCCAGCAGTTACAACAGGGTCACTGAAGCTTTCTTT
TRBJ1-1,many,.,TRBV6-5,CASRSEDTEAFF,TGTGCCAGCAGGTCGGAGGATACTGAAGCTTTCTTT
TRBJ1-4,many,.,TRBV6-1,CASSDFPRGRDEKLFF,TGTGCCAGCAGTGACTTCCCCCGGGGGCGCGATGAAAAACTGTTTTTT
TRBJ2-7,many,TRBD2,TRBV12-3/TRBV12-4,CASSLSGPSSYEQYF,TGTGCCAGCAGTCTTAGCGGGCCCAGCTCCTACGAGCAGTACTTC
TRBJ1-2,many,TRBD1,TRBV5-1,CASSLTGTGVDSGYTF,TGCGCCAGCAGCTTGACCGGGACAGGGGTGGATAGTGGCTACACCTTC
TRBJ2-6,few,.,TRBV30,CAWRPTPGANVLTF,TGTGCCTGGCGTCCAACCCCTGGGGCCAACGTCCTGACTTTC